This T cell receptor beta chain is drawn from a study of T cells in Graves' hyperthyroidism and ophthalmopathy. From RNA transcripts, TCR beta CDR3 regions were amplified. HTBI primers were the set used in a first-round RT-PCR of the TCR CDR3. TCRdb re-called the multiplex PCR reads through MiXCR, storing one row per CDR3 protein. The data contain 550,000 to 700,000 distinct CDR3 sequences, around 45% of them singletons. Deletions cut 5 bases from V and 0 bases from J, with 7 bases between. The CDR3 spans 14 residues. Germline CDR1 and CDR2: MNHNS and SASEGT. Clinicians diagnosed patients from clinical symptoms, serum thyroxine and TRAb, thyroid ultrasound and orbital computed tomography. This clonotype was recorded at least ten times.

The source of this sequence is an adult woman with Graves' disease, either hyperthyroidism or ophthalmopathy (not recorded which). V gene TRBV6-1 combines with J gene TRBJ1-4; no clear D. Specimen: peripheral blood or thyroid tissue (not recorded which). CDR3 sequence reads: CASSNIATNEKLFF. DNA of the CDR3: TGTGCCAGCAGTAACATTGCAACTAATGAAAAACTGTTTTTT.